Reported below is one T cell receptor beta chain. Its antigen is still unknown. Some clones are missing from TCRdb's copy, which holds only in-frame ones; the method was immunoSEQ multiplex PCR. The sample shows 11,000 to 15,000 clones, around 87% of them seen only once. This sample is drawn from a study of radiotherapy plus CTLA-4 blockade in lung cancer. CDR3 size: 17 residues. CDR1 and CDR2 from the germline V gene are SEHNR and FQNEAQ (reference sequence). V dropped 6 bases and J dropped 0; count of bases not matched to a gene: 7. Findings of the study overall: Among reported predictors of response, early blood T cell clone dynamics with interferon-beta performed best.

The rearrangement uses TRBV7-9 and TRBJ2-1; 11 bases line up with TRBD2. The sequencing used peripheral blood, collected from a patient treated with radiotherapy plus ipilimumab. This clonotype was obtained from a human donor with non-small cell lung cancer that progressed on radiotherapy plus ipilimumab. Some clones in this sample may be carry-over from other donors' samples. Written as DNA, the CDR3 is TGTGCCAGCAGTTCCGGGACTAGCGGCTACTCCTACAATGAGCAGTTCTTC. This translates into CASSSGTSGYSYNEQFF.